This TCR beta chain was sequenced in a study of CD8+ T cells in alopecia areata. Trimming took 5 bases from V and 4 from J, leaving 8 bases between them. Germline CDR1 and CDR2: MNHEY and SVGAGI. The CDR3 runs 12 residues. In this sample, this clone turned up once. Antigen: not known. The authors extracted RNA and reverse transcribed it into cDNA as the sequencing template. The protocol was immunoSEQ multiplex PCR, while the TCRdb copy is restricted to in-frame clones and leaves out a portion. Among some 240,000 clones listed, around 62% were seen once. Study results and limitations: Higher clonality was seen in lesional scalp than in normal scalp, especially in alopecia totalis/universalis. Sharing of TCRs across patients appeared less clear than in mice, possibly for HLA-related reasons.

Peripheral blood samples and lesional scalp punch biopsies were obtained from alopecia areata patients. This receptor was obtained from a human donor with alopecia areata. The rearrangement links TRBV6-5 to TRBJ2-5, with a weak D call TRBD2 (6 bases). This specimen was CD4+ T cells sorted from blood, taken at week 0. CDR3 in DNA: TGTGCCAGCAGTGGGACTTTAGAGACCCAGTACTTC. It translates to CASSGTLETQYF.